This T cell receptor (beta chain) derives from a study of blood T cell repertoires in COVID-19. Study overall: Acute and convalescent COVID-19 samples came from the United States, Italy and Spain. PBMCs, B-cell-depleted T cells, or T cells provided the cDNA or gDNA that made up the material.

Germline assignment: CDR1 ENHRY and CDR2 SYGVKD. V lost 7 bases and J lost 4, with 9 bases in between. The CDR3 sequence is 12 residues long. This clone has only a few counts. Profiling relied on immunoSEQ multiplex PCR, and the TCRdb table lists in-frame clones only, not all of them. The sample contains approximately 65,000 clones, 80% to 90% of which appear only once. The genes are TRBV10-3 and TRBJ2-3; D might be TRBD2 (5 bases). The receptor's source is an elderly man with acute or convalescent COVID-19. Sequenced sample: peripheral blood. CDR3 region: CAITGDADTQYF. CDR3 nucleotides: TGTGCCATCACCGGGGATGCAGATACGCAGTATTTT.